This entry describes one TCR beta chain. Its target is not known. The length of the CDR3 is 16 residues. Germline V CDR1 and CDR2: SEHNR, FQNEAQ (reference sequence). Deletions cut 5 bases from V and 6 bases from J, with 21 bases between. Profiling relied on immunoSEQ multiplex PCR, and the TCRdb table lists in-frame clones only, not all of them. The profile shows 8,000 to 10,000 clones, about 85% of them singletons. The sample originates from a study of blood T cell dynamics during melanoma immunotherapy. In the study overall: Standard first-line treatment here was pembrolizumab or nivolumab plus ipilimumab in metastatic melanoma.

Points from the study as a whole: Disease-control patients' PBMC repertoires became either more clonal or more diverse at W3.

Noted time point: week 3, after first cycle of checkpoint inhibitor. One draw preceded checkpoint blockade; another followed its first cycle at week 3. No patient had earlier systemic cancer treatment, concurrent immunosuppressants, or another active cancer. This chain joins TRBV7-9 and TRBJ2-3, with TRBD2 as a possible D gene (6 bases). Sequences were derived from blood, sampled from a patient treated with checkpoint blockade. This clonotype was obtained from a human donor with melanoma. Written as DNA, the CDR3 is TGTGCCAGCAGCCCGCCTTTCGGGGACTCAGTGGATACGCAGTATTTT. Translating gives CASSPPFGDSVDTQYF.